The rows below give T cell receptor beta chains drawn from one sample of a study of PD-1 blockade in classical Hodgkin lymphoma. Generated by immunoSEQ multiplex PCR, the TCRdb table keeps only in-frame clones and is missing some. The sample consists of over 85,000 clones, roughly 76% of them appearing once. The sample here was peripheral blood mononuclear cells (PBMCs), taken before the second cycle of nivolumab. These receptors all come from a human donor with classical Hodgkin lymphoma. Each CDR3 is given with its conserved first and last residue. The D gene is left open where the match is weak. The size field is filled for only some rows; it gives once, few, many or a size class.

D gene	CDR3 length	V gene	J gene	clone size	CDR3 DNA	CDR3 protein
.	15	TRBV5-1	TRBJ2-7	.	TGCGCCAGCAGCTTGGTTGTGGGGGGAGGCTACGAGCAGTACTTC	CASSLVVGGGYEQYF
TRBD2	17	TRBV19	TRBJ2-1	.	TGTGCCAGTAGTAGGAGGGCTAGCGGGAGTATACACAATGAGCAGTTCTTC	CASSRRASGSIHNEQFF
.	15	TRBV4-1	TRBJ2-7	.	TGCGCCAGCAGCCAAGATCTGTCCAGGACCTACGAGCAGTACTTC	CASSQDLSRTYEQYF
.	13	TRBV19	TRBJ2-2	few	TGTGCCAGTAGACGCTCGAACACCGGGGAGCTGTTTTTT	CASRRSNTGELFF
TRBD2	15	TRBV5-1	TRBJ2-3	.	TGCGCCAGCAGCCCCCTAGCGGGCTTCACAGATACGCAGTATTTT	CASSPLAGFTDTQYF
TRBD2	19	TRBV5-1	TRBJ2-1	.	TGCGCCAGCAGCGCGGACGGGAGAACCGGGACTAGCGGATACAATGAGCAGTTCTTC	CASSADGRTGTSGYNEQFF
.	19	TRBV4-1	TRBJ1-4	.	TGCGCCAGCAGTTTTACCTACCAGCGGGAAAGTAGCACTAATGAAAAACTGTTTTTT	CASSFTYQRESSTNEKLFF
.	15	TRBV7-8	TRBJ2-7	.	TGTGCCAGCAGCTTGAGGGGGGGAGAGAAGTACGAGCAGTACTTC	CASSLRGGEKYEQYF
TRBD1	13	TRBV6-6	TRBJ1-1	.	TGTGCCAGCACCCGGACAGGGGACACTGAAGCTTTCTTT	CASTRTGDTEAFF
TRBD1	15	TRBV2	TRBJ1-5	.	TGTGCCAGCAGAGGGACGACAGGGCCTAATCAGCCCCAGCATTTT	CASRGTTGPNQPQHF
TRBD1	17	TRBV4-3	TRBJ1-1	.	TGCGCCAGCAGCCAAGATCGGAACAGGGGAATGAACACTGAAGCTTTCTTT	CASSQDRNRGMNTEAFF
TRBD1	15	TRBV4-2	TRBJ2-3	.	TGTGCCAGCAGCCAAACCGGACAGGGGTCAGATACGCAGTATTTT	CASSQTGQGSDTQYF
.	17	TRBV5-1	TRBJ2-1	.	TGCGCCAGCAGCTTGACAGGGACATGGAGCTCCTACAATGAGCAGTTCTTC	CASSLTGTWSSYNEQFF
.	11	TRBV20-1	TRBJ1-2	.	TGCAGTGCTATTTTGACAGATGGCTACACCTTC	CSAILTDGYTF
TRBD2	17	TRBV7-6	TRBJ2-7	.	TGTGCCAGCAGCCGGGAAAGACTAGCCGCGGGCTCCTACGAGCAGTACTTC	CASSRERLAAGSYEQYF
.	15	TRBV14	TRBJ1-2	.	TGTGCCAGCAGCCAAGATATGTTTCCTCCGGACGGCTACACCTTC	CASSQDMFPPDGYTF
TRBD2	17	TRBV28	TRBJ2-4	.	TGTGCCAGCAGCCCGGGACTAGCGGTACTAGCCAAAAACATTCAGTACTTC	CASSPGLAVLAKNIQYF
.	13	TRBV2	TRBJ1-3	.	TGTGCCAGCAGGAGCAGCAATGAAAACACCATATATTTT	CASRSSNENTIYF
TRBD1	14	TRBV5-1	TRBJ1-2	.	TGCGCCAGCAACCCGGGACAGGGGAACTATGGCTACACCTTC	CASNPGQGNYGYTF
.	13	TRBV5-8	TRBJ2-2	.	TGTGCCAGCAGCTTGGCCGTGGCCGGGGAGCTGTTTTTT	CASSLAVAGELFF
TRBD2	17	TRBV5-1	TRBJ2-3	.	TGCGCCAGCAGCTTGGTGGCCGGGAGGGGGGACACAGATACGCAGTATTTT	CASSLVAGRGDTDTQYF
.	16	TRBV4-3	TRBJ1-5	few	TGCGCCAGCAGCCAAGATTGGGGAATGGGCAATCAGCCCCAGCATTTT	CASSQDWGMGNQPQHF
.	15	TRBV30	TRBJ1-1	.	TGTGCCTGGAGTGTGACCCGCAGGGGCGCAGGCGGAGCTTTCTTT	CAWSVTRRGAGGAFF
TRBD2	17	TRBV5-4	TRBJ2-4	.	TGTGCCAGCAGCTTGATAAGCGGGAGGGGAGGTAAAAACATTCAGTACTTC	CASSLISGRGGKNIQYF
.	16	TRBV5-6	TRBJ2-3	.	TGTGCCAGCAGCTTGAGTGGTATAACCCGGGGTGATACGCAGTATTTT	CASSLSGITRGDTQYF
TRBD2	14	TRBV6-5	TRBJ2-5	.	TGTGCCAGCAGTTCGGGAGGGGAAACGGAGACCCAGTACTTC	CASSSGGETETQYF
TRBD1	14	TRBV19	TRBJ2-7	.	TGTGCCAGTAGTACCGGACAGGGGTCCTACGAGCAGTACTTC	CASSTGQGSYEQYF